This TCR beta chain was obtained from a study of T cells in localized non-small cell lung cancer. Broader study findings: Median approximately 58 top-100 tumor clones were shared with paired adjacent lung.

Germline CDR1 and CDR2: SGHVS and FNYEAQ. The CDR3 loop spans 18 amino acids. The J segment lost 4 bases and the V segment lost 5 bases, leaving 12 bases of the junction unmatched. In the case of this clone: Its antigen is still unknown.

The data were produced by immunoSEQ multiplex PCR, yet TCRdb's version contains in-frame clones alone and is incomplete. The data contain approximately 65,000 clones, approximately 80% of them singletons. V is TRBV7-6 and J is TRBJ2-2; 11 bases are a match to TRBD1. The sequence came from a man aged 40-75 years with stage II lung adenocarcinoma. This sample comprised PBMCs, obtained before any cancer treatment. In nucleotides, the CDR3 is TGTGCCAGCAGCAAATATCCCGGGACAGGGGGTGGCACCGGGGAGCTGTTTTTT. Encoded protein: CASSKYPGTGGGTGELFF.